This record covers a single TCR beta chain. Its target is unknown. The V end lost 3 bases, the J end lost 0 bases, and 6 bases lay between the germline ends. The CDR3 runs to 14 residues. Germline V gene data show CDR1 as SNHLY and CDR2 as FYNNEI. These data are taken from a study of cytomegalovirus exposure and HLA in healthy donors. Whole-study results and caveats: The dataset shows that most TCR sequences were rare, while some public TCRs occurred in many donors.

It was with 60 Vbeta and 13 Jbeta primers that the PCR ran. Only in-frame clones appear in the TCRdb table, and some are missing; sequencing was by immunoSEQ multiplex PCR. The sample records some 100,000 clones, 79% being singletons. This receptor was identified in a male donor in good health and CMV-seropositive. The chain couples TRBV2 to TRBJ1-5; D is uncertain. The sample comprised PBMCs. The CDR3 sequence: CASSDSHSNQPQHF. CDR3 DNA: TGTGCCAGCAGTGACAGTCATAGCAATCAGCCCCAGCATTTT.